This T cell receptor (beta chain) was identified in a study of technical replicates of blood from several donors. Germline lookup yields CDR1 LNHDA and CDR2 SQIVND (reference sequence). The CDR3 runs to 16 residues. V gave up 3 bases and J gave up 2 bases, with 13 bases separating them. The data were produced by immunoSEQ multiplex PCR, yet TCRdb's version contains in-frame clones alone and is incomplete. The table has 70,000 to 95,000 clones, roughly 94% seen once; the top ten hold roughly 0.26%. The clonotype originates from a human donor in good health. Sequenced input: T cells isolated from PBMCs. The V call is TRBV19, the J call TRBJ2-2; D is possibly TRBD2 (6 bases). CDR3 bases: TGTGCCAGTAGTATCCACCAAGCGGGCAACACCGGGGAGCTGTTTTTT. It specifies CASSIHQAGNTGELFF.